Listed here are 27 T cell receptor beta chains from one sample, sequenced in a study of blood T cell repertoires in COVID-19. Clones were read by immunoSEQ multiplex PCR, and TCRdb kept only the in-frame ones, dropping some. The sample holds 110,000 to 150,000 clones, roughly 83% seen once. The sequencing input was PBMCs or T cells enriched from blood (not recorded which). These TCRs come from a man between 35 and 55 years old with acute COVID-19.

This clone was seen only once. V and J are TRBV6-5 and TRBJ1-4; D not resolved. This CDR3 comprises 14 residues. V lost 2 bases and J lost 4, with 8 bases in between. Germline CDR1 MNHEY, CDR2 SVGAGI. The CDR3: CASSYSINNEKLFF. DNA for the CDR3: TGTGCCAGCAGTTACAGCATTAATAATGAAAAACTGTTTTTT.

The chain recombines TRBV2 with TRBJ1-6; tentatively, D is TRBD1 (5 bases). Trimming removed 6 bases at V and 6 bases at J, with 15 bases between. From germline, CDR1 is SNHLY and CDR2 FYNNEI. The CDR3 has 15 amino acids. The CDR3 DNA reads TGTGCCAGCAGCCCCGTGGGGGGTCGTAATTCACCCCTCCACTTT. This gives the protein CASSPVGGRNSPLHF.

This chain connects TRBV29-1 to TRBJ1-2; D gene uncertain. Deletions cut 6 bases from V and 3 bases from J, with 11 bases between. This CDR3 comprises 12 residues. Germline CDR1 reads SQVTM; CDR2 reads ANQGSEA. CDR3 residues: CSVDRGYYGYTF. The CDR3 DNA is TGCAGCGTGGATCGGGGTTACTATGGCTACACCTTC.

The rearrangement links TRBV14 to TRBJ1-3, with D possibly TRBD1 on 6 matching bases. V was clipped by 0 bases and J by 0 bases, with 21 bases between them. Per germline, CDR1 SGHDN and CDR2 FVKESK. This CDR3 comprises 20 residues. CDR3 bases: TGTGCCAGCAGCCAAGATCTGCTATTGGCAGGGGCGACCTCTGGAAACACCATATATTTT. Translating it yields CASSQDLLLAGATSGNTIYF.

V and J are TRBV7-9 and TRBJ1-2; D is perhaps TRBD1 (5 bases). Trimming shortened V by 5 bases and J by 4 bases, and 14 bases separated the two germline ends. Germline CDR1 is SEHNR and CDR2 is FQNEAQ (reference sequence). The CDR3 runs to 14 residues. The DNA for the CDR3 is TGTGCCAGCAGCCCTTCCGGGGGGGTCTATGGCTACACCTTC. Amino acid sequence: CASSPSGGVYGYTF.

V and J are TRBV2 and TRBJ2-7, with D perhaps TRBD1 (5 bases). Germline V CDR1 and CDR2: SNHLY, FYNNEI. The CDR3 covers 15 residues. V dropped 6 bases and J dropped 2 bases, with 17 bases sitting between them. CDR3 bases: TGTGCCAGCAGGTACAGGCCCAAGGCAACCTACGAGCAGTACTTC. Its protein product is CASRYRPKATYEQYF.

This sequence joins TRBV9 and TRBJ2-7; 9 bases are shared with TRBD1. Germline V lookup: CDR1 SGDLS, CDR2 YYNGEE. There are 15 residues in the CDR3. With 2 bases clipped from V and 2 bases from J, the junction kept 5 bases outside the gene matches. The DNA for the CDR3 is TGTGCCAGCAGCGTTACAGGGGGCATAGCCTACGAGCAGTACTTC. This gives the protein CASSVTGGIAYEQYF.

This clone has only a few counts. The V gene is TRBV27, the J gene TRBJ1-1; D ambiguous. This CDR3 spans 13 amino acids. Looked up from germline, CDR1 is MNHEY and CDR2 is SMNVEV (reference sequence). V lost 3 bases, J lost 4 bases, and 9 bases lay in between. CDR3 sequence: CASSLRGGTEAFF. For the CDR3, the DNA is TGTGCCAGCAGTTTGCGGGGAGGCACTGAAGCTTTCTTT.

This clone was seen just once. CDR3 bases: TGTGCCAGCAGCCACCTCCGGGACAGGGGCGCAGATACGCAGTATTTT. Its protein product is CASSHLRDRGADTQYF. V is TRBV7-2 and J is TRBJ2-3; 10 bases fit TRBD1. Germline V gives CDR1 SGHTA, CDR2 FQGNSA. The CDR3 covers 16 residues. V gave up 5 bases and J gave up 4 bases; unmatched junction bases: 9.

V and J are TRBV7-9 and TRBJ1-5; a weak D match, TRBD1 (5 bases). The germline CDR1 and CDR2 sequences are SEHNR and FQNEAQ (reference sequence). The V and J ends lost 5 bases and 5 bases respectively, with 7 bases between them. The CDR3 has 12 residues. CDR3 coding DNA: TGTGCCAGCAGCCCACAGGATCAGCCCCAGCATTTT. It yields the protein CASSPQDQPQHF.

This clone was seen only once. The rearrangement uses TRBV7-2 and TRBJ1-6; no clear D. Germline V gives CDR1 SGHTA, CDR2 FQGNSA. V was pared by 2 bases and J by 5 bases, with 16 bases between. The CDR3 contains 17 residues. Written as DNA, the CDR3 is TGTGCCAGCAGCTTAACTTCGTCATCCGGAGATAATTCACCCCTCCACTTT. Its protein is CASSLTSSSGDNSPLHF. The variable domain in full, completed from reference TRBV7-2 and TRBJ1-6, reads GAGVSQSPSNKVTEKGKDVELRCDPISGHTALYWYRQSLGQGLEFLIYFQGNSAPDKSGLPSDRFSAERTGGSVSTLTIQRTQQEDSAVYLCASSLTSSSGDNSPLHFGNGTRLTVT.

The CDR3 DNA reads as TGTGCCAGCTCACCAGGCCAGTTCACAGATACGCAGTATTTT. This gives the protein CASSPGQFTDTQYF. The V and J genes are TRBV18 and TRBJ2-3, with D unclear. Germline CDR1 KGHSH, CDR2 LQKENI. This CDR3 contains 14 residues. Trimming cost V 2 bases and J 2 bases, with 8 bases left between them.

In its sample, this clone was seen once. V is TRBV18 and J is TRBJ1-1; 7 positions match TRBD1. V trimming: 5 bases; J trimming: 0 bases; junction bases outside the gene matches: 15. Looked up from germline, CDR1 is KGHSH and CDR2 is LQKENI. This CDR3 comprises 18 residues. The CDR3 region has the DNA TGTGCCAGCTCATCAGGGACAGTCCCACGAGCTATGAACACTGAAGCTTTCTTT. Amino acid sequence: CASSSGTVPRAMNTEAFF.

The chain employs TRBV11-2 and TRBJ2-1; D possibly corresponds to TRBD2 (6 bases). CDR3 size: 13 residues. The V gene lost 2 bases and the J gene lost 15 bases, with 17 bases spanning the gap. Germline values: CDR1 SGHAT, CDR2 FQNNGV. CDR3 region: CASSLIGTGDMFF. Written as DNA, the CDR3 is TGTGCCAGCAGCTTAATAGGGACTGGTGATATGTTCTTC.

The sample holds a few counts of this clone. The chain couples TRBV10-1 to TRBJ2-5; 10 bases are shared with TRBD2. This CDR3 has 15 residues. CDR1 WNHNN and CDR2 SYGVQD come from the germline V gene (reference sequence). J was trimmed by 4 bases and V by 6 bases; bases with no gene match: 8. The CDR3 is CASSPLAGEAETQYF. CDR3 bases: TGCGCCAGCAGCCCCCTAGCGGGAGAAGCAGAGACCCAGTACTTC.

This clone has a single count. This chain uses TRBV29-1 with TRBJ2-3; 11 bases are shared with TRBD2. Germline V CDR1 and CDR2: SQVTM, ANQGSEA. V lost 4 bases, J lost 5 bases, and 8 bases stayed unmatched. The CDR3 has 15 residues. The DNA of the CDR3 is TGCAGCGTTGGCCCCCCGGGACTAGCGGAAGATACGCAGTATTTT. It specifies CSVGPPGLAEDTQYF.

This sequence joins TRBV5-4 and TRBJ2-1, with TRBD2 matching over 9 bases. Germline values: CDR1 SGHNT, CDR2 YYREEE (reference sequence). With V trimmed by 4 bases and J by 4 bases, 9 bases remained unmatched. The CDR3 runs to 16 residues. The CDR3 bases are TGTGCCAGCAGCGCCTACAGCGGGAGGTCGTACAATGAGCAGTTCTTC. Translation gives CASSAYSGRSYNEQFF. Looking up the rest from reference TRBV5-4 and TRBJ2-1 gives the full variable domain: ETGVTQSPTHLIKTRGQQVTLRCSSQSGHNTVSWYQQALGQGPQFIFQYYREEENGRGNFPPRFSGLQFPNYSSELNVNALELDDSALYLCASSAYSGRSYNEQFFGPGTRLTVL.

This clone is a singleton in its sample. The chain uses TRBV6-5 and TRBJ1-2, with 11 bases fitting TRBD1. V lost 6 bases and J lost 6; bases outside the gene matches: 3. Germline loops: CDR1 MNHEY, CDR2 SVGAGI. This CDR3 region has 13 residues. The chain's CDR3 is CASRRTGGDGYTF. CDR3 DNA: TGTGCCAGCAGGCGGACAGGGGGCGATGGCTACACCTTC.

The chain carries TRBV7-2 and TRBJ2-7; D may be TRBD1 (5 bases). CDR1 and CDR2 (germline): SGHTA, FQGNSA. The V gene lost 5 bases and the J gene lost 2 bases, with 13 bases spanning the gap. The CDR3 length is 14 residues. CDR3 in amino acids: CASSPGFIPYEQYF. The CDR3 DNA sequence: TGTGCCAGCAGCCCAGGGTTCATCCCCTACGAGCAGTACTTC.

The chain is built from TRBV7-2 and TRBJ2-5; D is perhaps TRBD1 (6 bases). Per the germline V gene, CDR1 is SGHTA and CDR2 is FQGNSA. The CDR3 contains 15 residues. Trimming stripped 2 bases from V and 5 bases from J, with 15 bases between. CDR3 region: CASSLIVGAGETQYF. Here the CDR3 DNA reads TGTGCCAGCAGCTTAATAGTGGGGGCTGGGGAGACCCAGTACTTC.

This CDR3 reads CASSYSSGPPDTQYF. The CDR3 region has the DNA TGTGCCAGCAGTTACTCGAGCGGCCCTCCAGATACGCAGTATTTT. The genes are TRBV6-5 and TRBJ2-3, with D perhaps TRBD2 (5 bases). Germline V CDR1 and CDR2: MNHEY, SVGAGI. CDR3 length: 15 residues. V was clipped by 0 bases and J by 4 bases, with 11 bases between them.

The genes are TRBV6-5 and TRBJ1-1; maybe TRBD1 (5 bases). Per germline, CDR1 MNHEY and CDR2 SVGAGI. V dropped 3 bases and J dropped 1 base, with 12 bases sitting between them. This CDR3 comprises 15 residues. Here the CDR3 DNA reads TGTGCCAGCAGTTATTCCGACAGTACGAACACTGAAGCTTTCTTT. It codes for CASSYSDSTNTEAFF.

In its sample, this clone was seen a few times. CDR3 amino acids: CASSFHLGQGTDTQYF. Written as DNA, the CDR3 is TGTGCCAGCAGCTTCCACCTTGGACAGGGGACAGATACGCAGTATTTT. V and J are TRBV7-9 and TRBJ2-3, with TRBD1 matching over 9 bases. The junction had 7 bases not matched to a gene; V was cut back by 3 bases and J by 3 bases. The CDR3 contains 16 residues. The germline V gene has CDR1 SEHNR and CDR2 FQNEAQ (reference sequence).

This clone was picked up a small number of times. The chain uses TRBV5-6 and TRBJ1-2, with D tentatively TRBD1 (5 bases). CDR3 length: 13 amino acids. Trimming shortened V by 2 bases and J by 4 bases, and 9 bases separated the two germline ends. Germline CDR1 SGHDT, CDR2 YYEEEE. The DNA for the CDR3 is TGTGCCAGCAGCTTCGGACACTCCTATGGCTACACCTTC. Amino acids: CASSFGHSYGYTF.

The J gene is TRBJ1-4, the V gene TRBV11-2; TRBD1 is a possible D gene (5 bases). CDR1 is SGHAT and CDR2 is FQNNGV in the germline V gene. The CDR3 spans 15 residues. V gave up 5 bases and J gave up 0 bases, with 10 bases separating them. The chain's CDR3 is CASSKSGTTNEKLFF. The DNA for the CDR3 is TGTGCCAGCAGCAAATCAGGGACAACTAATGAAAAACTGTTTTTT.

The chain has TRBV9 and TRBJ2-2; 12 bases agree with TRBD2. The germline V gene has CDR1 SGDLS and CDR2 YYNGEE. J lost 4 bases, V lost 4 bases, and 2 bases had no gene match. This CDR3 is 15 amino acids long. CDR3 nucleotide sequence: TGTGCCAGCAGCCCTAGCGGGAGGGCCACCGGGGAGCTGTTTTTT. Translating it yields CASSPSGRATGELFF. The variable domain in full, with the rest retrieved from reference TRBV9 and TRBJ2-2, is DSGVTQTPKHLITATGQRVTLRCSPRSGDLSVYWYQQSLDQGLQFLIQYYNGEERAKGNILERFSAQQFPDLHSELNLSSLELGDSALYFCASSPSGRATGELFFGEGSRLTVL.

V is TRBV7-9 and J is TRBJ1-4; 9 nucleotides line up with TRBD1. V gave up 5 bases and J gave up 2 bases; unmatched junction bases: 6. The CDR3 spans 16 residues. CDR1 is SEHNR, CDR2 FQNEAQ, per germline (reference sequence). The CDR3 loop is CASSPQGAFTNEKLFF. The CDR3 nucleotides read TGTGCCAGCAGCCCACAGGGGGCATTTACTAATGAAAAACTGTTTTTT.